The 20 T cell receptor beta chains reported below all come from one sample, sequenced in a study of PD-1 and CTLA-4 blockade in melanoma. Method: immunoSEQ multiplex PCR; TCRdb's copy keeps in-frame clones and lacks some. The table lists 25,000 to 35,000 clones, approximately 89% of them singletons. The sample in question was CD8+ T cells from peripheral blood, obtained from a patient given anti-PD-1 treatment. The origin of the receptors is a human donor with melanoma.

The chain joins TRBV7-9 to TRBJ2-3, with a weak D call TRBD1 (5 bases). Per the germline V gene, CDR1 is SEHNR and CDR2 is FQNEAQ (reference sequence). V gave up 4 bases and J gave up 9 bases, with 14 bases separating them. The CDR3 is 13 amino acids. The CDR3 loop reads CASSSDRPGTQYF. The CDR3 DNA reads TGTGCCAGCAGCTCCGACCGCCCAGGGACGCAGTATTTT.

The genes are TRBV29-1 and TRBJ2-1; maybe TRBD2 (5 bases). Germline V CDR1 and CDR2: SQVTM, ANQGSEA. The V and J ends lost 7 bases and 0 bases respectively, with 16 bases between them. The CDR3 consists of 15 residues. The CDR3 loop is CSAWETVSSYNEQFF. DNA for the CDR3: TGCAGCGCCTGGGAGACTGTGAGCTCCTACAATGAGCAGTTCTTC.

The chain employs TRBV10-2 and TRBJ2-5; D is possibly TRBD1 (5 bases). Germline CDR1 is WSHSY and CDR2 is SAAADI. The CDR3 has 13 residues. With 2 bases removed from V and 5 bases from J, the gap between germline ends came to 9 bases. The CDR3 loop is CASSESPGETQYF. The CDR3 DNA reads as TGCGCCAGCAGTGAGAGCCCAGGGGAGACCCAGTACTTC.

This chain connects TRBV11-3 to TRBJ2-1; 12 bases align to TRBD2. V lost 4 bases to trimming and J lost 8 bases; unmatched junction nucleotides: 6. The CDR3 contains 15 residues. Germline-derived CDR1 and CDR2 are SGHNT and YENEEA. This CDR3 reads CASSSRTSGTHEQFF. CDR3 DNA: TGTGCCAGCAGCTCCAGGACTAGCGGGACTCATGAGCAGTTCTTC.

The chain is built from TRBV11-2 and TRBJ1-2; D is ambiguous. Germline CDR1 and CDR2: SGHAT and FQNNGV. CDR3 length: 14 residues. V lost 1 base and J 8 bases, leaving 14 bases between the germline ends. CDR3 residues: CASSLAGIWTGYTF. DNA for the CDR3: TGTGCCAGCAGCTTAGCGGGGATATGGACGGGCTACACCTTC.

This clone was observed a handful of times. The rearrangement joins TRBV5-5 to TRBJ1-1; unclear D gene. Germline V gene sequence: CDR1 SGHKS, CDR2 YYEKEE (reference sequence). The CDR3 is 12 amino acids. V was clipped by 4 bases and J by 6 bases, with 10 bases between them. The DNA of the CDR3 is TGTGCCAGCAGCCCTGGTATGGCTGAAGCTTTCTTT. It is translated as CASSPGMAEAFF.

This chain joins TRBV27 and TRBJ2-7; TRBD1 matches at 10 bases. The germline CDR1 and CDR2 sequences are MNHEY and SMNVEV (reference sequence). This CDR3 spans 14 amino acids. The J segment lost 3 bases and the V segment lost 2 bases, leaving 1 base of the junction unmatched. For the CDR3, the DNA is TGTGCCAGCAGTTTAAGGACAGGGGGCTACGAGCAGTACTTC. Residues: CASSLRTGGYEQYF.

This chain connects TRBV28 to TRBJ2-5, with 9 bases aligning to TRBD1. Per the germline V gene, CDR1 is MDHEN and CDR2 is SYDVKM. J lost 7 bases, V lost 5 bases, and 8 bases had no gene match. The CDR3 totals 14 residues. The DNA for the CDR3 is TGTGCCAGCAGTACCCGGACAGGGGATCGGACCCAGTACTTC. It codes for CASSTRTGDRTQYF.

The rearrangement uses TRBV19 and TRBJ1-3; a possible D gene is TRBD1 (6 bases). Germline CDR1 is LNHDA and CDR2 is SQIVND (reference sequence). The CDR3 is 13 residues long. Trimming left V 8 bases short and J 3 bases short, with 11 bases between. DNA of the CDR3: TGTGCCAGTTCAGGACAGCTTGGAAACACCATATATTTT. The encoded protein is CASSGQLGNTIYF.

The chain uses TRBV2 and TRBJ1-1; D is uncertain. Per the germline V gene, CDR1 is SNHLY and CDR2 is FYNNEI. The CDR3 loop spans 12 amino acids. Trimming removed 4 bases at V and 0 bases at J, with 3 bases between. DNA of the CDR3: TGTGCCAGCAGTGTCATGAACACTGAAGCTTTCTTT. It is translated as CASSVMNTEAFF.

This chain uses TRBV28 with TRBJ2-7; D gene ambiguous. The V gene's germline CDR1 is MDHEN and CDR2 SYDVKM. Trimming removed 6 bases at V and 2 bases at J, with 17 bases between. This CDR3 region has 15 residues. As DNA, the CDR3 is TGTGCCAGCAGCCCCGGACCGGACGTAACCTACGAGCAGTACTTC. Protein sequence: CASSPGPDVTYEQYF.

The rearrangement uses TRBV2 and TRBJ1-2; 7 bases fit TRBD1. CDR3 length: 14 amino acids. V was clipped by 7 bases and J by 4 bases; unmatched bases: 9. CDR1 and CDR2 (germline): SNHLY, FYNNEI. The CDR3 nucleotides are TGTGCCAGCACCCCGGGTCAGGGGGTCTATGGCTACACCTTC. Its protein is CASTPGQGVYGYTF.

The chain is built from TRBV7-6 and TRBJ1-4, with D uncertain. The CDR3 has 16 residues. V was clipped by 5 bases and J by 4 bases, with 17 bases between them. In germline, CDR1 is SGHVS, CDR2 FNYEAQ. CDR3 amino acids: CASSPSEDGINEKLFF. As DNA, the CDR3 is TGTGCCAGCAGCCCCAGCGAGGACGGAATTAATGAAAAACTGTTTTTT.

V usage is TRBV30 and J usage is TRBJ1-1; unclear D gene. Trimming took 1 base from V and 0 from J, leaving 9 bases between them. In germline, CDR1 is GTSNPN, CDR2 SVGIG (reference sequence). CDR3 size: 14 residues. DNA of the CDR3: TGTGCCTGGAGTGGGCCGATAATGAACACTGAAGCTTTCTTT. Protein: CAWSGPIMNTEAFF.

The chain has TRBV11-2 and TRBJ1-4; 7 bases agree with TRBD1. After removal of 4 bases from V and 6 bases from J, the junction contained 5 bases not matched to a gene. CDR3 length: 14 amino acids. The germline V gene has CDR1 SGHAT and CDR2 FQNNGV. The CDR3 sequence is CASSYDRVHEKLFF. In DNA form, the CDR3 reads TGTGCCAGCAGCTACGACAGGGTTCATGAAAAACTGTTTTTT.

This CDR3 is CASSYSISQPRGTYEQYF. The CDR3 DNA follows: TGTGCCAGCAGTTACTCGATATCGCAACCGAGAGGGACCTACGAGCAGTACTTC. The rearrangement joins TRBV6-2 or TRBV6-3 to TRBJ2-7, with D tentatively TRBD2 (5 bases). Germline loops: CDR1 MNHEY, CDR2 SVGEGT. This CDR3 contains 18 residues. Trimming removed 0 bases from V and 2 bases from J, with 20 bases in between.

The chain is built from TRBV5-1 and TRBJ1-1; TRBD1 aligns across 7 bases. Germline V gene data show CDR1 as SGHRS and CDR2 as YFSETQ. This CDR3 spans 17 amino acids. V dropped 0 bases and J dropped 5; count of bases not matched to a gene: 13. The CDR3 is CASSLDRQGDVGTEAFF. The CDR3, as DNA: TGCGCCAGCAGCTTGGATCGACAGGGAGATGTTGGGACTGAAGCTTTCTTT.

V and J are TRBV2 and TRBJ2-5; tentative D call: TRBD2 (6 bases). The length of the CDR3 is 13 residues. Germline assignment: CDR1 SNHLY and CDR2 FYNNEI. Deletions cut 7 bases from V and 2 bases from J, with 11 bases between. The CDR3 reads CASIRRAQETQYF. The CDR3 DNA follows: TGTGCCAGCATCAGGAGGGCACAAGAGACCCAGTACTTC. Using reference TRBV2 and TRBJ2-5 for the parts outside the CDR3, the full variable domain is EPEVTQTPSHQVTQMGQEVILRCVPISNHLYFYWYRQILGQKVEFLVSFYNNEISEKSEIFDDQFSVERPDGSNFTLKIRSTKLEDSAMYFCASIRRAQETQYFGPGTRLLVL.

V and J are TRBV6-1 and TRBJ1-5; D is uncertain. V lost 0 bases and J 1 base, leaving 1 base between the germline ends. This CDR3 contains 13 residues. Germline CDR1 MNHNS, CDR2 SASEGT. In nucleotides, the CDR3 is TGTGCCAGCAGTGAAGCAAGCAATCAGCCCCAGCATTTT. Amino acid sequence: CASSEASNQPQHF.

The rearrangement joins TRBV27 to TRBJ2-1, with TRBD2 identical over 10 bases. This CDR3 has 16 amino acids. V shed 3 bases and J 3 bases; nucleotides not matched to a gene: 5. Germline V gene sequence: CDR1 MNHEY, CDR2 SMNVEV (reference sequence). CDR3 sequence reads: CASSLSSGGFYNEQFF. CDR3 nucleotide sequence: TGTGCCAGCAGTTTGAGTAGCGGGGGGTTCTACAATGAGCAGTTCTTC.